This TCR beta chain was found in a study of blood T cell repertoires in COVID-19. Study summary: T cells, B-cell-depleted T cells, or PBMCs supplied cDNA or gDNA.

As handled by the study authors: The assay estimated nucleated cells by amplifying reference gene primers. Some clones are missing from TCRdb's copy, which holds only in-frame ones; the method was immunoSEQ multiplex PCR. The V and J calls and clone size were taken over from that table, and D and trimming were inferred from the DNA. Found here are over 130,000 clones, 70% to 80% of them singletons; the top ten hold approximately 15%. From germline, CDR1 is LNHDA and CDR2 SQIVND (reference sequence). The CDR3 extends over 16 amino acids. With 8 bases removed from V and 2 bases from J, the gap between germline ends came to 21 bases.

The chain is built from TRBV19 and TRBJ2-5, with D possibly being TRBD2 (5 bases). Sample: peripheral blood. The sequence derives from a man aged 50 to 59 with acute or convalescent COVID-19. This CDR3 is CASGTNRGEIQETQYF. The CDR3 DNA reads as TGTGCCAGTGGTACTAACCGGGGAGAGATACAAGAGACCCAGTACTTC.